This T cell receptor (beta chain) emerged from a study of identical twins. This clonotype was detected only a few times. Unique molecular identifiers were present on the cDNA, and a universal primer site came from template switching. TCRdb fed the 5' RACE reads into MiXCR, producing one record per CDR3 protein. The sample contains a few hundred thousand distinct CDR3 sequences, around a tenth of which appear only once. The CDR3 is 13 residues long. With 8 bases removed from V and 5 bases from J, the gap between germline ends came to 15 bases. Germline V gives CDR1 LNHNV, CDR2 YYDKDF (reference sequence). In addition, the sample was reused for a study of yellow fever vaccine responses in identical twins.

This clonotype was sampled from a woman under 30 in good health. Input material: PBMCs. The V gene is TRBV15, the J gene TRBJ1-1; D gene unclear. CDR3 bases: TGTGCCACCGAGGCAAGGCTCGATACTGAAGCTTTCTTT. As protein: CATEARLDTEAFF.